Described below is a single T cell receptor (beta chain) sequence and its context. The sample originates from a study of cytomegalovirus exposure and HLA in healthy donors. The PCR had 60 Vbeta and 13 Jbeta primers. This table comes from immunoSEQ multiplex PCR, and its TCRdb copy is limited to in-frame clones, with some not included. The sample gives more than 90,000 clones, roughly 80% of which show up once; more than 0.6% is in the top ten. This receptor was taken from a woman aged 55-69 years in good health and CMV-seronegative. Specimen: PBMCs.

The CDR3 is CASSHSGSSYEQYF. The CDR3 nucleotides read TGTGCCAGCAGCCATAGCGGGAGCTCCTACGAGCAGTACTTC. The chain carries TRBV27 and TRBJ2-7; TRBD2 agrees at 9 bases. The CDR3 has 14 residues. V shed 6 bases, J shed 0 bases, and the junction held 3 bases outside the gene matches. The V gene's germline CDR1 is MNHEY and CDR2 SMNVEV (reference sequence).